The sequence of this TCR beta chain was determined in a study of cytomegalovirus exposure and HLA in healthy donors. General study findings and limits: A list of approximately 150 TCR beta chains associated with cytomegalovirus was given.

Concerning this clone: Its antigen is undetermined.

Data came from immunoSEQ multiplex PCR; TCRdb stores just in-frame clones and leaves some out. The data show 130,000 or so clones, about 90% seen once. This TCR came from a young man in good health and CMV-seronegative. Sequencing used PBMCs.

CDR3 coding DNA: TGTGCCAGTACAGGAGTGGACACTGAAGCTTTCTTT. This codes for CASTGVDTEAFF. This rearrangement joins TRBV13 to TRBJ1-1; tentative D call: TRBD1 (5 bases). The CDR3 spans 12 residues. Deletions cut 9 bases from V and 3 bases from J, with 11 bases between. Germline CDR1 and CDR2: PRHDT and FYEKMQ (reference sequence).